This entry features one T cell receptor (beta chain) sequence. No antigen is known for it. No much larger clone is present one base from it, and per-base qualities are unavailable. The CDR1 and CDR2 encoded by the germline V gene are SGHRS and YFSETQ. Relative to germline, V is 5 bases shorter and J is 0 bases shorter, with 15 bases between their ends. From its cysteine to its phenylalanine, the CDR3 spans 15 amino acids. Left in the record is the CDR3 DNA by itself, 45 bases read in frame from the first base. To demonstrate the VDJtools post-analysis software, TCR beta repertoires were profiled from the peripheral blood of about 13 young patients with multiple sclerosis. Multiple sclerosis patients were children and adolescents aged about 6 to 16 years. The library was produced with PCR. Sequencer: Illumina HiSeq 2500. Unique molecular identifiers were incorporated into TCR beta cDNA libraries to reduce PCR and sequencing biases. Some 500,000 cDNA molecules were obtained for every 1 to 10 million input T cells, so each molecule roughly corresponded to one T cell. The patient libraries were prepared and sequenced using the same protocol as the earlier healthy control dataset. Samples belonging to the same batch were prepared together, multiplexed and sequenced on a shared HiSeq lane. Regarding the original processing steps: Raw barcoded reads were processed with MIGEC, and single-read molecular identifier groups were discarded before consensus assembly and CDR3 extraction. Clonotype tables were post-analysed with VDJtools, and diversity was normalized by down-sampling all datasets to the smallest sample size. In repertoire overlap clustering, CDR3 amino acid sequences, but not nucleotide sequences, were matched to correct batch-related cross-sample contamination. TCRdb itself trimmed the public reads at Q25 with fastp, ran MiXCR and retained productive beta chains. Each record represents a unique CDR3 protein, reported with the most common genes and DNA among its rows. It is TCRdb's table, rather than the study itself, that gives the V and J calls and clone size. The table for this sample lists hundreds of thousands of distinct CDR3 sequences; roughly three fifths of them were counted only once. Of the sample, approximately 10% falls within the top ten clones.

This sample is drawn from a study of post-analysis software for immune sequencing data (dated by TCRdb to the mid-2010s). The study in broad terms: Disease courses on record covered relapsing-remitting, secondary progressive and progressive-relapsing multiple sclerosis, though some patients had no subtype annotation. A subset of samples was prepared in parallel using single-end sample barcoding, then pooled and co-amplified after Illumina adapter ligation. The multiple sclerosis patient repertoires were compared with 11 previously published healthy control repertoires from donors aged roughly 6 to 27 years. Overall study outcomes, separate from this receptor: Compared with controls, multiple sclerosis patients had significantly lower normalized Chao1 diversity, a finding suggesting substantial peripheral T-cell clonal expansion. The control group was slightly older than the multiple sclerosis patient group. Direct clustering with F measure showed strong co-clustering of samples prepared in the same batch, prompting a batch-effect correction. Patients showed significantly higher frequencies than controls for roughly five TRBV segments, among them TRBV5-6, TRBV5-1 and TRBV20-1.

The sample consisted of blood. The sequence came from a girl aged 2-15 years with multiple sclerosis. The V gene is TRBV5-1 and the J gene is TRBJ2-7, and TRBD1 may be the D gene, going by 6 matching bases. The DNA sequence is as follows: TGCGCCAGCAGTCGAGGGACACCTAGCTCCTACGAGCAGTACTTC. It translates to CASSRGTPSSYEQYF.